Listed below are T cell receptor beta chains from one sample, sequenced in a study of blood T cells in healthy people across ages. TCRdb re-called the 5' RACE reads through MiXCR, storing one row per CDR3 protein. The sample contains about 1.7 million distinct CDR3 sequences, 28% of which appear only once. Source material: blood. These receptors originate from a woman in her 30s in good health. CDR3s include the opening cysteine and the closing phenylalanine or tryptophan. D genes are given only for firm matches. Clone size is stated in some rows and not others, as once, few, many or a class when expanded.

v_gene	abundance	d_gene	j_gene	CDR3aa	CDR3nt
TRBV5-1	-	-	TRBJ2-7	CASSAGGRGTYEQYF	TGCGCCAGCAGCGCTGGTGGGAGGGGGACCTACGAGCAGTACTTC
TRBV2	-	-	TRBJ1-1	CASSEVRGSTEAFF	TGTGCCAGCAGTGAGGTTAGGGGCAGCACTGAAGCTTTCTTT
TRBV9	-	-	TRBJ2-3	CASSVEIVTDTQYF	TGTGCCAGCAGCGTAGAGATAGTCACAGATACGCAGTATTTT
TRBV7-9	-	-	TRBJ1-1	CASSYYGRGVGTESFF	TGTGCCAGCAGCTATTACGGTCGGGGGGTGGGCACTGAGTCTTTCTTT
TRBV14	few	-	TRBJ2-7	CASSQWPDTYEQYF	TGTGCCAGCAGCCAATGGCCAGATACCTACGAGCAGTACTTC
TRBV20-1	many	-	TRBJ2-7	CSARVATHEQYF	TGCAGTGCTAGAGTGGCTACGCACGAGCAGTACTTC
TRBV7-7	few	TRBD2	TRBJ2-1	CASSERTSGGANEQFF	TGTGCCAGCAGCGAGCGGACTAGCGGGGGGGCCAATGAGCAGTTCTTC
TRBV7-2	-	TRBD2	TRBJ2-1	CASSLALPGTSGSKNEQFF	TGTGCCAGCAGCTTAGCGCTCCCTGGGACTAGCGGGAGTAAAAATGAGCAGTTCTTC
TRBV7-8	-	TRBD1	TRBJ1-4	CASSPWTGGTNEKLFF	TGTGCCAGCAGCCCTTGGACAGGCGGAACTAATGAAAAACTGTTTTTT
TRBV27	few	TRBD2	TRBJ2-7	CASSLWGTAPGLAVTYEQYF	TGTGCCAGCAGTTTATGGGGGACAGCCCCGGGACTAGCGGTAACCTACGAGCAGTACTTC
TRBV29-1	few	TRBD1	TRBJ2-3	CSAMGDRGSTDTQYF	TGCAGCGCTATGGGGGACAGGGGGAGCACAGATACGCAGTATTTT
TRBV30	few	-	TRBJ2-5	CAWGSPTTGSQQETQYF	TGTGCCTGGGGGTCCCCGACAACAGGTTCACAACAAGAGACCCAGTACTTC
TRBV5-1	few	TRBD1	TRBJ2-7	CASSAGTGGRWDEQYF	TGCGCCAGCAGCGCGGGGACAGGGGGAAGATGGGACGAGCAGTACTTC
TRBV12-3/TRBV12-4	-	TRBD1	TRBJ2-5	CASNRGLKETQYF	TGTGCCAGCAACAGGGGGCTTAAGGAGACCCAGTACTTC
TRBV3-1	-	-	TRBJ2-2	CASSQVVGREGRAGELFF	TGTGCCAGCAGCCAAGTTGTGGGACGGGAAGGGAGAGCCGGGGAGCTGTTTTTT
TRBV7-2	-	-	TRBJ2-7	CASSLAHGQYF	TGTGCCAGCAGCTTAGCTCACGGGCAGTACTTC
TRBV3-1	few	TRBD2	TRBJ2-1	CASSQVGGGAINEQFF	TGTGCCAGCAGCCAAGTTGGCGGGGGGGCTATTAATGAGCAGTTCTTC
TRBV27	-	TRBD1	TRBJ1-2	CASSLTTGARYGYTF	TGTGCCAGCAGTTTGACGACAGGGGCCCGGTATGGCTACACCTTC
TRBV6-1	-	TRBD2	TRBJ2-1	CASRNLAGTNEQFF	TGTGCCAGCAGGAACCTAGCGGGTACTAATGAGCAGTTCTTC
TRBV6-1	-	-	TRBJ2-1	CASRPSSPRVAGAYNEQFF	TGTGCCAGCAGACCCTCTTCCCCCCGTGTGGCGGGTGCCTACAATGAGCAGTTCTTC
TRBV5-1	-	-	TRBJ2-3	CASSLTFGNTQYF	TGCGCCAGCAGCTTGACGTTTGGAAATACGCAGTATTTT
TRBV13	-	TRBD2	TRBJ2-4	CASSLGGTSGDKNIQYF	TGTGCCAGCAGCTTAGGGGGGACTAGCGGGGACAAAAACATTCAGTACTTC
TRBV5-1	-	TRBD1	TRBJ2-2	CASSILGQGNTGELFF	TGCGCCAGCAGCATTCTAGGACAGGGGAACACCGGGGAGCTGTTTTTT
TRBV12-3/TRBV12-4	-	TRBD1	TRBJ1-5	CASSSGTGGKQPQHF	TGTGCCAGCAGTTCCGGGACAGGGGGTAAACAGCCCCAGCATTTT
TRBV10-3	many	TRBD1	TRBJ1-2	CAISSGTGIHGYTF	TGTGCCATCAGTTCCGGGACAGGGATTCATGGCTACACCTTC
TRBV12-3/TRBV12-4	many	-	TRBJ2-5	CASRPGSLETQYF	TGTGCCAGCAGACCCGGGAGCCTCGAGACCCAGTACTTC
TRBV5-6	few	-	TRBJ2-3	CASSLPGDSSTDTQYF	TGTGCCAGCAGCTTGCCCGGGGACTCTAGCACAGATACGCAGTATTTT
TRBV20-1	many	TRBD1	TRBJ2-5	CSARGQAGETQYF	TGCAGTGCTCGGGGACAGGCAGGAGAGACCCAGTACTTC
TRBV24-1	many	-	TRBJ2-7	CATSDANYEQYF	TGTGCCACCAGTGATGCGAATTACGAGCAGTACTTC
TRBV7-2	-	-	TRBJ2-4	CASSPNGALAKNIQYF	TGTGCCAGCAGCCCAAACGGTGCCCTAGCCAAAAACATTCAGTACTTC
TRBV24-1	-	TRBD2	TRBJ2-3	CATSDSAGAITDTQYF	TGTGCCACCAGTGATTCAGCGGGGGCGATCACAGATACGCAGTATTTT
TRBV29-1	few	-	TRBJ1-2	CSVETRQYYGYTF	TGCAGCGTTGAAACCCGACAGTACTATGGCTACACCTTC
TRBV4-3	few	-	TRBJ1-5	CASSQEYSNQPQHF	TGCGCCAGCAGCCAAGAATATAGCAATCAGCCCCAGCATTTT
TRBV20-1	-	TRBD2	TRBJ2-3	CSARTSGVADTQYF	TGCAGTGCTAGGACTAGCGGTGTCGCAGATACGCAGTATTTT
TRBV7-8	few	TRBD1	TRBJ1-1	CASSLVGGTAYTEAFF	TGTGCCAGCAGCTTAGTGGGCGGGACAGCTTACACTGAAGCTTTCTTT
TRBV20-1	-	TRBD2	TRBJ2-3	CSAQRGWGDTQYF	TGCAGTGCCCAGCGGGGGTGGGGAGATACGCAGTATTTT
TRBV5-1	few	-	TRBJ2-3	CASSLTVNTDTQYF	TGCGCCAGCAGCTTGACAGTTAACACAGATACGCAGTATTTT
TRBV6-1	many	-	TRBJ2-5	CASSIGVSGKETQYF	TGTGCCAGCAGTATAGGGGTCTCGGGGAAAGAGACCCAGTACTTC
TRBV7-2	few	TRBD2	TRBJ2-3	CASSVRLAGASDTQYF	TGTGCCAGCAGCGTCCGACTAGCGGGAGCATCAGATACGCAGTATTTT
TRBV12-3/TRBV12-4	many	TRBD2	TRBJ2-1	CASTRAGGPNEQFF	TGTGCCAGCACCAGGGCGGGGGGGCCTAATGAGCAGTTCTTC
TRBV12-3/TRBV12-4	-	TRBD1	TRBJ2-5	CASSLRQGGTQYF	TGTGCCAGCAGTTTACGACAGGGGGGGACCCAGTACTTC